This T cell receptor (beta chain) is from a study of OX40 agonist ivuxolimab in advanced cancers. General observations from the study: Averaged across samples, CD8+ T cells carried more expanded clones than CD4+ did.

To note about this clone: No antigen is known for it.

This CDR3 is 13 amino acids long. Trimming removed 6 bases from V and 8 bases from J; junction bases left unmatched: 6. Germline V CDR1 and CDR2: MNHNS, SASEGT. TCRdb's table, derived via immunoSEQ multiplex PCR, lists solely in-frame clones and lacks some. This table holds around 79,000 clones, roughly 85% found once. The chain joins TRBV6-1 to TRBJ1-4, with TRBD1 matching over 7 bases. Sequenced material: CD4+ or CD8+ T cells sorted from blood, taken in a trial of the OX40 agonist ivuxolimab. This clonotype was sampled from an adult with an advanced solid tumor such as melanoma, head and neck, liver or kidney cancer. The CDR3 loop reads CASRRQGDEKLFF. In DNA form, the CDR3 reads TGTGCCAGCAGGAGGCAGGGGGACGAAAAACTGTTTTTT.